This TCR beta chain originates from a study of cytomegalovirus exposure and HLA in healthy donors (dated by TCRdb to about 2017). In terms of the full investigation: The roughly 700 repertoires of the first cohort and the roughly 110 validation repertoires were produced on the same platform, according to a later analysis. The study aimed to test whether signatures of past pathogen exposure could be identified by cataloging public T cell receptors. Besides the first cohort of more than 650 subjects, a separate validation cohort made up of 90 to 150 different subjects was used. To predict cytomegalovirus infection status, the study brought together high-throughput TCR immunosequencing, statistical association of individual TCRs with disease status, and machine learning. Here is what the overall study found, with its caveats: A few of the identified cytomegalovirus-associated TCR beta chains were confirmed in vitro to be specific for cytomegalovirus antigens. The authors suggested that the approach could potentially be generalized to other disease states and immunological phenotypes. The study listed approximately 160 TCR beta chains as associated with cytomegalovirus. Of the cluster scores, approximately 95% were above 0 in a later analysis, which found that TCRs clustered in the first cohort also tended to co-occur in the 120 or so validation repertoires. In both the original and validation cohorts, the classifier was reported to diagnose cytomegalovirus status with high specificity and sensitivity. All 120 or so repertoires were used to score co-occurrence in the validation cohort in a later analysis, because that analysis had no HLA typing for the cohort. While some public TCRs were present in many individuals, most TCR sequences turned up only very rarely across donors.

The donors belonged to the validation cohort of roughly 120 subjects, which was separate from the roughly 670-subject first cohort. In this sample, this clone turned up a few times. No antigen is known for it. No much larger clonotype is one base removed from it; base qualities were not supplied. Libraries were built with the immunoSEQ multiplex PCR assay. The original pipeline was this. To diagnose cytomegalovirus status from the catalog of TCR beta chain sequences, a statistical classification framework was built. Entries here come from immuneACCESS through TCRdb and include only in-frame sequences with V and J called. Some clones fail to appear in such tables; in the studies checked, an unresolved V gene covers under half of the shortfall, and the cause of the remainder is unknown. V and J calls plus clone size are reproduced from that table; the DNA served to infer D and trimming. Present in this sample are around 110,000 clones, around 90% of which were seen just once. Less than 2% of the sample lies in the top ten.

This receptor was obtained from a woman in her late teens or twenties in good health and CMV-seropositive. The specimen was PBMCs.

The CDR3: CASSQSVGYSYEQYV. The bases are TGCGCCAGCAGTCAATCGGTCGGGTACTCCTACGAGCAGTACGTC. The chain joins TRBV23-1 to TRBJ2-7; the D gene cannot be resolved reliably. TRBV23-1 is placed among ORFs of uncertain function. Spanning cysteine to valine, the CDR3 consists of 15 amino acids. Only CDR3 DNA is held: 45 bases, read in frame from base 1. V is cut by 0 bases and J by 0 bases, and the space between the germline ends is 9 bases.